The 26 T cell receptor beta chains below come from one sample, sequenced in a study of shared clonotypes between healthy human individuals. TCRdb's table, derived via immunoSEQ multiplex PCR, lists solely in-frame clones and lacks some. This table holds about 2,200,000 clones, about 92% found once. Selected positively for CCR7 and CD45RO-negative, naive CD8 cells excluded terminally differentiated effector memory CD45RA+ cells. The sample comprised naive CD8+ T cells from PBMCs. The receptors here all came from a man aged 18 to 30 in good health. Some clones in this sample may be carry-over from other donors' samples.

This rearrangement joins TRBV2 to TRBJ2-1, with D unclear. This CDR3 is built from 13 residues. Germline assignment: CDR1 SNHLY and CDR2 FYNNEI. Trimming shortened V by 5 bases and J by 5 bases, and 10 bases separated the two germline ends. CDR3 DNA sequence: TGTGCCAGCAGTCCGACGATAAACAATGAGCAGTTCTTC. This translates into CASSPTINNEQFF.

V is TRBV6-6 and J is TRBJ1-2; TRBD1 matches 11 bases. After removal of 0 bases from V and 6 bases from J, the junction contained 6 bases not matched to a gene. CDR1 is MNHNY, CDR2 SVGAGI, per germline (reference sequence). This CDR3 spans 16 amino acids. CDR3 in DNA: TGTGCCAGCAGTTACTCGGGGACAGGGGGGCGAGATGGCTACACCTTC. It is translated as CASSYSGTGGRDGYTF.

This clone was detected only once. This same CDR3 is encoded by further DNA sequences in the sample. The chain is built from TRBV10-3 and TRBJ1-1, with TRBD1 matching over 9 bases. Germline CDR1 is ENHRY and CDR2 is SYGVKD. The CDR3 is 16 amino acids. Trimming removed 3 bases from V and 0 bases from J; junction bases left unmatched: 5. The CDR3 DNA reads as TGTGCCATCAGTGAACCGGGACAGGGTATGAACACTGAAGCTTTCTTT. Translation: CAISEPGQGMNTEAFF.

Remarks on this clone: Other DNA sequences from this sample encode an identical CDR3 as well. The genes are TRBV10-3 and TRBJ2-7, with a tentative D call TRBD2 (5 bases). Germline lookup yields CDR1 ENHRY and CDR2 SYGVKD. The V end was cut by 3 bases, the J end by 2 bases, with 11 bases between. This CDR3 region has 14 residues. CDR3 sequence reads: CAISESRGTYEQYF. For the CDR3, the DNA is TGTGCCATCAGTGAATCCCGAGGGACCTACGAGCAGTACTTC.

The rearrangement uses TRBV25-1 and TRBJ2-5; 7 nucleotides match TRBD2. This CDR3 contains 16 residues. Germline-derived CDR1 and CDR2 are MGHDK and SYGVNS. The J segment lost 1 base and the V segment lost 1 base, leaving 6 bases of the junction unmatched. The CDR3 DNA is TGTGCCAGCAGTGAATTAGAGGGAGGGCTCCAAGAGACCCAGTACTTC. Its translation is CASSELEGGLQETQYF.

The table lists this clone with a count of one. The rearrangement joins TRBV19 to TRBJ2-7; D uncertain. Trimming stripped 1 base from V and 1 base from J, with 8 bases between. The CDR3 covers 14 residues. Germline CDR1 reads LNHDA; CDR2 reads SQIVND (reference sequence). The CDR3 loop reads CASSIAAESYEQYF. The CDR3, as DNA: TGTGCCAGTAGTATAGCGGCAGAGTCCTACGAGCAGTACTTC. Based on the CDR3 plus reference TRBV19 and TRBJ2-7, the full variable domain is DGGITQSPKYLFRKEGQNVTLSCEQNLNHDAMYWYRQDPGQGLRLIYYSQIVNDFQKGDIAEGYSVSREKKESFPLTVTSAQKNPTAFYLCASSIAAESYEQYFGPGTRLTVT.

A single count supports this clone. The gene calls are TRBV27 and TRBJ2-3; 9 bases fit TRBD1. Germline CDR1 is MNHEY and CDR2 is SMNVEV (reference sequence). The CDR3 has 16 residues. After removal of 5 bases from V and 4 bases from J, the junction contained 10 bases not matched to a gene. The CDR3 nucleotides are TGTGCCAGCAGTAGGGACAGGGAATTTATTCCAGATACGCAGTATTTT. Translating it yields CASSRDREFIPDTQYF.

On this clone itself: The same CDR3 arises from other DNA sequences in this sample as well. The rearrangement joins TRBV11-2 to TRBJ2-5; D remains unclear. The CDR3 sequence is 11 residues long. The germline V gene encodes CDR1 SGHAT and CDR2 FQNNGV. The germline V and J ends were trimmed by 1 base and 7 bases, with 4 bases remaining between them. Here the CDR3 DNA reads TGTGCCAGCAGCTTAGTCGGGACCCAGTACTTC. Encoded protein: CASSLVGTQYF.

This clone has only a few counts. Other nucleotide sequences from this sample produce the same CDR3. The CDR3 sequence: CASSLGREQFF. In nucleotides, the CDR3 is TGTGCCAGCAGTTTAGGCCGAGAGCAGTTCTTC. The chain is built from TRBV27 and TRBJ2-1; D is uncertain. This CDR3 has 11 amino acids. V was shortened by 2 bases and J by 10 bases, with 6 bases between the two germline ends. The germline V gene encodes CDR1 MNHEY and CDR2 SMNVEV (reference sequence).

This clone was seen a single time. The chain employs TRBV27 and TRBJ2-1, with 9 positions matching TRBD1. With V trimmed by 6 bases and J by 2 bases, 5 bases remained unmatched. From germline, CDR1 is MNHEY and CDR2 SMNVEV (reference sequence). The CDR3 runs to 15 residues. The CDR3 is CASRRTGAAYNEQFF. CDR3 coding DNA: TGTGCCAGCAGGCGGACAGGGGCGGCCTACAATGAGCAGTTCTTC.

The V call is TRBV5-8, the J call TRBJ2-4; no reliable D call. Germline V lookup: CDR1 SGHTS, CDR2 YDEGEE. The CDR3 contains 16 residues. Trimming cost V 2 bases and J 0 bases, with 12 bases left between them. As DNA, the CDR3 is TGTGCCAGCAGCTTCGCAGGTGACCTAGCCAAAAACATTCAGTACTTC. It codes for CASSFAGDLAKNIQYF.

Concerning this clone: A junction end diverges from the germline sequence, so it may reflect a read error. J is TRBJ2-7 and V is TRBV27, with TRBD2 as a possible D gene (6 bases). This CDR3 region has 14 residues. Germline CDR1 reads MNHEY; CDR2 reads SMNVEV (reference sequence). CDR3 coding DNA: TGTGCCAGCGCTGGGGGGTCGGCGCGCTACAAGCAGTACTTC. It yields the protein CASAGGSARYKQYF.

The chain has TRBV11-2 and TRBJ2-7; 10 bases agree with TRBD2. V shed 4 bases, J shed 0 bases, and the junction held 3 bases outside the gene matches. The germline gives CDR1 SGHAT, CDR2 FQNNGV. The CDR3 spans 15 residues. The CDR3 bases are TGTGCCAGCAGCTCGACTAGCGGGCCCTCCTACGAGCAGTACTTC. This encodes CASSSTSGPSYEQYF.

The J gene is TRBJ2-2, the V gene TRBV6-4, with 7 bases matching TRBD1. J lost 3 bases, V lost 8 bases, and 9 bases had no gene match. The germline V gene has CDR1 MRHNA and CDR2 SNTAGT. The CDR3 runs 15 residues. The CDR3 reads CASRQGSYDTGELFF. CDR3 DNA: TGTGCCAGCCGACAGGGTTCTTATGACACCGGGGAGCTGTTTTTT.

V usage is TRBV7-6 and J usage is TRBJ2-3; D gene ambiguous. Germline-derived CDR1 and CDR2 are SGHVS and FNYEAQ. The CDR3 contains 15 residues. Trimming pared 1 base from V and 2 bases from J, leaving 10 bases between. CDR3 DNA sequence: TGTGCCAGCAGCTTAGGGGCAAAAACCACAGATACGCAGTATTTT. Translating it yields CASSLGAKTTDTQYF. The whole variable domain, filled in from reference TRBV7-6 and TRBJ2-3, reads GAGVSQSPRYKVTKRGQDVALRCDPISGHVSLYWYRQALGQGPEFLTYFNYEAQQDKSGLPNDRFSAERPEGSISTLTIQRTEQRDSAMYRCASSLGAKTTDTQYFGPGTRLTVL.

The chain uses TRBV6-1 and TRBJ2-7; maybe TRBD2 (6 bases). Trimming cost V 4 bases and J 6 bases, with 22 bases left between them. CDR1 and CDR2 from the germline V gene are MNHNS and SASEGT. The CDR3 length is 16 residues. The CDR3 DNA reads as TGTGCCAGCAGTGGACCCTGGGAGATAGCGGATCCCGAGCAGTACTTC. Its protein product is CASSGPWEIADPEQYF.

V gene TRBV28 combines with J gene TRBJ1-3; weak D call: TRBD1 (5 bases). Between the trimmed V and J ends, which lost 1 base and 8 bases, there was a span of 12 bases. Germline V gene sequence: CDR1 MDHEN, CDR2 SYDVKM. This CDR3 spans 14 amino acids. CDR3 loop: CASSLLGGTDTIYF. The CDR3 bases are TGTGCCAGCAGTTTATTGGGGGGAACGGACACCATATATTTT.

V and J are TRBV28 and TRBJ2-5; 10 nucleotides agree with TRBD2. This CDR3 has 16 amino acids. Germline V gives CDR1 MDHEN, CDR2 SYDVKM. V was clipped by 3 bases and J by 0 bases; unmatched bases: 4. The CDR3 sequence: CASSLRLAGHQETQYF. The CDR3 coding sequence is TGTGCCAGCAGTTTGCGACTAGCGGGTCACCAAGAGACCCAGTACTTC.

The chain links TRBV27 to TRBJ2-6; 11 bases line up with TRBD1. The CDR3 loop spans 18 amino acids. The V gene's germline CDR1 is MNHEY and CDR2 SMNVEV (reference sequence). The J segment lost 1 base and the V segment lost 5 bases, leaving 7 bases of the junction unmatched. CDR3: CASSTGQGARSGANVLTF. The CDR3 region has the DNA TGTGCCAGCAGTACCGGACAGGGGGCGAGGTCTGGGGCCAACGTCCTGACTTTC.

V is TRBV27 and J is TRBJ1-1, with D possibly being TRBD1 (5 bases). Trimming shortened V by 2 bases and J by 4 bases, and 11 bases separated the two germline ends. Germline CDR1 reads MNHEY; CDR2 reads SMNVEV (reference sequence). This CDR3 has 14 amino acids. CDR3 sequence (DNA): TGTGCCAGCAGTTTACACGGGGGAAGCACTGAAGCTTTCTTT. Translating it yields CASSLHGGSTEAFF.

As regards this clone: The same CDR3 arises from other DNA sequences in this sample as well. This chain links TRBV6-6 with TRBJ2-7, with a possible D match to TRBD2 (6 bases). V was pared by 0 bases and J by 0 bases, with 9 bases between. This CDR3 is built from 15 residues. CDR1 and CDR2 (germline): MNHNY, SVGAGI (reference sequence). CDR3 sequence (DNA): TGTGCCAGCAGTTACTCGGGTAGCGGCTCCTACGAGCAGTACTTC. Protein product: CASSYSGSGSYEQYF.

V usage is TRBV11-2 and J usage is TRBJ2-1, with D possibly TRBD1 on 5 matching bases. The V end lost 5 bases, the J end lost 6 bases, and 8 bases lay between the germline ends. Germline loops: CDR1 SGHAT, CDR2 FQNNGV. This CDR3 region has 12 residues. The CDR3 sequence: CASSIDSNEQFF. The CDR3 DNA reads TGTGCCAGCAGCATCGACAGCAATGAGCAGTTCTTC. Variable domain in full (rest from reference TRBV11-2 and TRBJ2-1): EAGVAQSPRYKIIEKRQSVAFWCNPISGHATLYWYQQILGQGPKLLIQFQNNGVVDDSQLPKDRFSAERLKGVDSTLKIQPAKLEDSAVYLCASSIDSNEQFFGPGTRLTVL.

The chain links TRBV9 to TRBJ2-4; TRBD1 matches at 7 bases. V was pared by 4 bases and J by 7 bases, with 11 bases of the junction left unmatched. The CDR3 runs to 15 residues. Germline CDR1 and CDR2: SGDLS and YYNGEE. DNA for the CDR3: TGTGCCAGCAGCCCAAGAGATAGGGGGCCTAACATTCAGTACTTC. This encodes CASSPRDRGPNIQYF.

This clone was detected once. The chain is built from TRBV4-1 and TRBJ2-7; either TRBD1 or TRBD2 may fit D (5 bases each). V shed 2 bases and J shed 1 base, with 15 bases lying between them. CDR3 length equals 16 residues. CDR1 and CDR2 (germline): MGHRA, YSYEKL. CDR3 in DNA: TGCGCCAGCAGCCAAACCCCGGGGACGGTGTCCTACGAGCAGTACTTC. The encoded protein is CASSQTPGTVSYEQYF.

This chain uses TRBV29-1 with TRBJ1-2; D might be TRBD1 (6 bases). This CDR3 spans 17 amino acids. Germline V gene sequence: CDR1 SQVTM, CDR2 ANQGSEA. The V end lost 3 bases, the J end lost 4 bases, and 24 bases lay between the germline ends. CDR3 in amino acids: CSVEGHSPIGRSYGYTF. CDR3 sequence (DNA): TGCAGCGTTGAGGGACACTCGCCGATCGGCCGATCCTATGGCTACACCTTC.

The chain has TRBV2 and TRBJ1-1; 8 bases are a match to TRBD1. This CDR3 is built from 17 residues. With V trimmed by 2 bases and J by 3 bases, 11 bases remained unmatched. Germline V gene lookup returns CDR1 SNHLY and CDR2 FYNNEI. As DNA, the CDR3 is TGTGCCAGCAGTGAACCATGGGACAGGTCAGGGTACACTGAAGCTTTCTTT. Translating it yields CASSEPWDRSGYTEAFF.